The source of this T cell receptor (beta chain) is a study of blood T cell repertoires in COVID-19. Study background: The analysed material was cDNA or gDNA that came from T cells, B-cell-depleted T cells, or PBMCs.

Per the study methods: Estimation of nucleated cell counts was performed using reference gene primer amplification. The data were produced by immunoSEQ multiplex PCR, yet TCRdb's version contains in-frame clones alone and is incomplete. That table is the source of V, J and clone size, and D and trimming were worked out from the DNA. Among under 300,000 clones listed, roughly 80% were seen once. The germline gives CDR1 MGHRA, CDR2 YSYEKL. This CDR3 contains 14 residues. The V end lost 1 base, the J end lost 5 bases, and 10 bases lay between the germline ends. This TCR came from a woman aged 80 or over with acute or convalescent COVID-19. The sample taken for sequencing was peripheral blood. The chain uses TRBV4-1 and TRBJ2-3, with a weak D call TRBD2 (6 bases). CDR3 loop: CASSQALALDTQYF. CDR3 nucleotide sequence: TGCGCCAGCAGCCAAGCCCTAGCGTTAGATACGCAGTATTTT.